This T cell receptor beta chain was sequenced during a study of human T cells and chemical hapten exposure. Study-level information: A patient group, mainly female, showed alopecia areata, totalis or universalis.

Notes on the study in general: It was expanded TCRs that formed significantly more large CDR3 similarity clusters than controls did.

MiXCR, run by TCRdb on the RACE reads, gives a single entry per CDR3 protein. Of around 250,000 distinct CDR3 sequences in the sample, roughly 8.9% were seen once. Germline V gives CDR1 SGHTA, CDR2 FQGNSA. V was trimmed by 2 bases and J by 0 bases, leaving 8 bases between them. This CDR3 has 15 amino acids. The time point is: pre-sensitization, week 0. The treatment: therapeutic diphenylcyclopropenone sensitization with weekly scalp DPC. Alopecia patients between 18 and 70 years old and suitable for DPC were used as donors. Comments on this clonotype: The antigen is undetermined.

The sequence was obtained from a woman in her thirties or forties with alopecia areata. Some clones in this sample may be carry-over from other donors' samples. The chain combines TRBV7-2 with TRBJ2-1, with a weak D call TRBD2 (5 bases). The material was whole blood, obtained in connection with sensitization to the hapten diphenylcyclopropenone (DPC). The CDR3 is CASSLRRSSYNEQFF. The CDR3 nucleotides read TGTGCCAGCAGCTTAAGGAGGAGCTCCTACAATGAGCAGTTCTTC.